Described below is a single T cell receptor (beta chain) sequence and its context. Its antigen is undetermined. The CDR3 loop spans 14 amino acids. CDR1 and CDR2 (germline): MNHEY, SMNVEV (reference sequence). The V end lost 3 bases, the J end lost 3 bases, and 9 bases lay between the germline ends. This entry belongs to a study of T cell responses to AZD1222 COVID-19 vaccine. Whole-study results and caveats: It should be noted that donors were predominantly white British and more often female, and clonal diversity was possibly underestimated. Just five or six AZD1222 recipients tested seropositive at baseline.

Profiled with immunoSEQ multiplex PCR; TCRdb holds only in-frame clones, not every one. The repertoire has 150,000 to 200,000 clones, 80% to 95% of them found once; the top ten carry under 11%. The material sequenced was peripheral blood, taken on day 0 of AZD1222 vaccination. The clonotype was recovered from an adult in good health. V and J are TRBV27 and TRBJ1-5, with D maybe TRBD1 (6 bases). The CDR3 sequence: CASSLGQPNQPQHF. The CDR3 region has the DNA TGTGCCAGCAGTTTGGGACAACCCAATCAGCCCCAGCATTTT.